This TCR beta chain was captured by sequencing in a study of metastatic and nonmetastatic thyroid tumors. About the study: Repertoires were compared across blood and tumor or nodule tissue from malignant and benign thyroid patients.

Study results and limitations: Malignant tumors reportedly showed significantly higher TCR beta diversity than benign nodules in both blood and tumor.

Not a single patient had been given any form of treatment at any point before undergoing thyroid surgery. The CDR3 sequence is 14 residues long. With 4 bases clipped from V and 1 base from J, the junction kept 3 bases outside the gene matches. Germline V gene data show CDR1 as SGHRS and CDR2 as YFSETQ. Per the original data handling: Researchers built a distant-metastasis classifier for papillary thyroid cancer that drew on CDR3 differences across clinicopathological groups. TCRdb reanalyzed the PCR reads via MiXCR. What appears here as the V and J calls and clone size reflects TCRdb's work, not the paper's. The table lists just over 70,000 clones, more than 15% of them singletons, with more than 10% in the top ten. In this sample, this clone turned up many times. Its target is unknown.

The source is a female donor with papillary thyroid cancer or a benign thyroid nodule (not recorded which). Some clones in this sample may be carry-over from other donors' samples. The sequencing input was blood. This chain joins TRBV5-1 and TRBJ2-3, with TRBD2 matching 7 bases. This CDR3 reads CASSPTSGTDTQYF. CDR3 in DNA: TGCGCCAGCAGCCCTACTAGCGGCACAGATACGCAGTATTTT.